Shown below are 16 T cell receptor beta chains from a single sample sequenced in a study of blood T cell repertoires in COVID-19. Using immunoSEQ multiplex PCR, the repertoire was profiled, and TCRdb retains in-frame clones only, with some absent. The sample holds 200,000 to 300,000 clones; around 86% are singletons and the top ten take under 3%. What was sequenced was PBMCs or T cells enriched from blood (not recorded which). These receptors were taken from a woman aged 18-35 years who had recovered from COVID-19.

V is TRBV30 and J is TRBJ1-1; D is undetermined. The CDR3 totals 14 residues. Between the trimmed V and J ends, which lost 0 bases and 3 bases, there was a span of 11 bases. CDR1 is GTSNPN, CDR2 SVGIG, per germline (reference sequence). The CDR3 sequence is CAWSVMHGDTEAFF. The CDR3 region has the DNA TGTGCCTGGAGTGTAATGCACGGAGACACTGAAGCTTTCTTT.

This clone was observed a handful of times. The chain couples TRBV27 to TRBJ2-7; 9 bases align to TRBD2. V shed 5 bases, J shed 3 bases, and the junction held 11 bases outside the gene matches. The CDR3 has 16 amino acids. The germline V gene encodes CDR1 MNHEY and CDR2 SMNVEV (reference sequence). The CDR3 here is CASSQIKLAGDYEQYF. The CDR3 coding sequence is TGTGCCAGCAGTCAAATAAAATTAGCGGGAGACTACGAGCAGTACTTC.

V is TRBV6-4 and J is TRBJ2-3; TRBD2 aligns across 8 bases. This CDR3 contains 16 residues. From germline, CDR1 is MRHNA and CDR2 SNTAGT. V dropped 5 bases and J dropped 3; count of bases not matched to a gene: 10. CDR3 residues: CASSTREGSVTDTQYF. As DNA, the CDR3 is TGTGCCAGCAGTACACGGGAGGGGAGCGTTACAGATACGCAGTATTTT.

The CDR3, as DNA: TGCGCCAGCAGCCTTGGGGTCGGGGGCGAGCAGTACTTC. It translates to CASSLGVGGEQYF. This sequence joins TRBV4-3 and TRBJ2-7; D possibly corresponds to TRBD2 (6 bases). The CDR3 has 13 residues. V was shortened by 4 bases and J by 6 bases, with 13 bases between the two germline ends. Germline-derived CDR1 and CDR2 are LGHNA and YSLEER.

The chain joins TRBV19 to TRBJ1-1; 12 bases line up with TRBD1. J lost 2 bases, V lost 3 bases, and 10 bases had no gene match. This CDR3 contains 18 residues. CDR1 is LNHDA, CDR2 SQIVND, per germline (reference sequence). The DNA of the CDR3 is TGTGCCAGTAGTATGCCCCGATGGGACAGGGGGCGTAACACTGAAGCTTTCTTT. As protein: CASSMPRWDRGRNTEAFF.

This chain joins TRBV11-2 and TRBJ1-3; 7 bases are a match to TRBD1. V lost 3 bases and J lost 2; bases outside the gene matches: 1. The CDR3 sequence is 14 residues long. CDR1 and CDR2 (germline): SGHAT, FQNNGV. The DNA of the CDR3 is TGTGCCAGCAGCTTCGACAGGGCTGGAAACACCATATATTTT. This translates into CASSFDRAGNTIYF.

The rearrangement uses TRBV19 and TRBJ2-3; D is possibly TRBD2 (6 bases). CDR1 LNHDA and CDR2 SQIVND come from the germline V gene (reference sequence). V was clipped by 5 bases and J by 4 bases, with 10 bases between them. This CDR3 has 13 residues. The CDR3 loop reads CASSGASADTQYF. CDR3 sequence (DNA): TGTGCCAGTAGTGGGGCTAGCGCAGATACGCAGTATTTT.

The chain combines TRBV10-3 with TRBJ2-7; no firm D call. The CDR3 totals 14 residues. Germline V gene sequence: CDR1 ENHRY, CDR2 SYGVKD. Deletions cut 10 bases from V and 6 bases from J, with 22 bases between. The CDR3 is CATAPAAERFEQYF. The CDR3 DNA reads as TGTGCCACTGCTCCCGCCGCCGAGCGCTTCGAGCAGTACTTC.

The rearrangement uses TRBV4-3 and TRBJ2-3, with D possibly matching TRBD2 (5 bases). V was pared by 4 bases and J by 7 bases, with 12 bases between. Germline CDR1 reads LGHNA; CDR2 reads YSLEER. This CDR3 spans 13 amino acids. The DNA for the CDR3 is TGCGCCAGCAGCCTCAGGCGGGTGTATACGCAGTATTTT. Protein sequence: CASSLRRVYTQYF.

The chain carries TRBV14 and TRBJ1-6; 7 bases match TRBD1. J lost 7 bases, V lost 3 bases, and 3 bases had no gene match. The germline CDR1 and CDR2 sequences are SGHDN and FVKESK. The CDR3 totals 14 residues. CDR3 sequence (DNA): TGTGCCAGCAGCCACGGGACAGAGAATTCACCCCTCCACTTT. Its protein is CASSHGTENSPLHF.

This clone was seen once. The chain joins TRBV30 to TRBJ2-5; maybe TRBD2 (5 bases). The V gene's germline CDR1 is GTSNPN and CDR2 SVGIG (reference sequence). The CDR3 is 14 residues long. V lost 0 bases and J 5 bases, leaving 13 bases between the germline ends. CDR3 loop: CAWSVGGELETQYF. The DNA of the CDR3 is TGTGCCTGGAGTGTAGGAGGTGAGCTGGAGACCCAGTACTTC.

This clone was seen only once. V is TRBV3-1 (or the pseudogene TRBV3-2) and J is TRBJ2-3, with 9 bases fitting TRBD2. The V and J ends lost 4 bases and 6 bases, in that order; junction bases with no gene match: 8. Germline V gene sequence: CDR1 LGHDT, CDR2 YNNKEL (reference sequence). The CDR3 extends over 15 amino acids. The CDR3 DNA reads as TGTGCCAGCAGCCCACGTAGCGGGAGCGGGGATACGCAGTATTTT. Translated: CASSPRSGSGDTQYF.

The rearrangement links TRBV10-3 to TRBJ1-1; TRBD1 might be the D (5 bases). The CDR3 length is 15 residues. From germline, CDR1 is ENHRY and CDR2 SYGVKD. Trimming took 2 bases from V and 1 from J, leaving 11 bases between them. The CDR3 DNA sequence: TGTGCCATCAGTGAGGGCAGGGCAGGGAACACTGAAGCTTTCTTT. Amino acid sequence: CAISEGRAGNTEAFF.

V and J are TRBV19 and TRBJ2-3; D ambiguous. The germline V and J ends were trimmed by 4 bases and 2 bases, with 7 bases remaining between them. The length of the CDR3 is 13 residues. Germline V gene data show CDR1 as LNHDA and CDR2 as SQIVND (reference sequence). The DNA of the CDR3 is TGTGCCAGTAGTAGTCACAACACAGATACGCAGTATTTT. It is translated as CASSSHNTDTQYF.

The chain employs TRBV5-1 and TRBJ1-4; D not resolved. Germline assignment: CDR1 SGHRS and CDR2 YFSETQ. V was cut by 4 bases and J by 7 bases, with 23 bases left in between. This CDR3 has 17 amino acids. As DNA, the CDR3 is TGCGCCAGCAGCCTAGCGCCGGTGGGGTTGTCGAGTGAAAAACTGTTTTTT. Translated: CASSLAPVGLSSEKLFF.

The chain employs TRBV7-2 and TRBJ2-3, with D possibly being TRBD2 (6 bases). There are 15 residues in the CDR3. The germline gives CDR1 SGHTA, CDR2 FQGNSA. The V and J ends lost 5 bases and 2 bases respectively, with 14 bases between them. CDR3 region: CASSPRGSFTDTQYF. The CDR3 bases are TGTGCCAGCAGCCCCCGGGGGAGCTTCACAGATACGCAGTATTTT.